Listed below are T cell receptor beta chains from one sample, sequenced in a study of shared clonotypes between healthy human individuals. Sequencing was performed with immunoSEQ multiplex PCR; in TCRdb, only in-frame clones are kept and a portion is missing. The sample has more than 2 million clones; roughly 95% are singletons. The sample was naive CD4+ T cells sorted from blood. All receptors derive from a man aged 18 to 29 in good health. Each CDR3 is given with its conserved first and last residue. A D gene is named only where the DNA matches it firmly. Where a row states a size, it is once, few, many or the class of an expanded clone; other rows omit it.

v_call	j_call	d_call	clone_size	cdr3_nt	cdr3_aa
TRBV6-1	TRBJ2-7	TRBD1	-	TGTGCCAGCAGCCCCGGGACAGCCTCCTACGAGCAGTACTTC	CASSPGTASYEQYF
TRBV6-1	TRBJ1-2	-	-	TGTGCCAGCAGTGAAGCGGGCGCAGCCTACTATGGCTACACCTTC	CASSEAGAAYYGYTF
TRBV2	TRBJ1-2	-	few	TGTGCCAGCAGTGGCGACGTTAACTATGGCTACACCTTC	CASSGDVNYGYTF
TRBV5-1	TRBJ2-6	-	-	TGCGCCAGCAGCTTATACTCTGGGGCCAACGTCCTGACTTTC	CASSLYSGANVLTF
TRBV7-9	TRBJ1-4	-	once	TGTGCCAGCAGCTCCAAGGGGGACGGAACTAATGAAAAACTGTTTTTT	CASSSKGDGTNEKLFF
TRBV5-4	TRBJ2-1	TRBD1	-	TGTGCCAGCAGCTTGGGGCAGGGGGCTTCCTACAATGAGCAGTTCTTC	CASSLGQGASYNEQFF
TRBV5-1	TRBJ1-1	TRBD1	-	TGCGCCAGCAGCCGGACAGGGGGCCGGAACACTGAAGCTTTCTTT	CASSRTGGRNTEAFF
TRBV6-5	TRBJ1-3	TRBD1	-	TGTGCCAGCAGTTACTCGGGGGACAGCAGAAACACCATATATTTT	CASSYSGDSRNTIYF
TRBV30	TRBJ2-3	TRBD2	-	TGTGCCTGGAGTCCAGCGGGGACGCAGTATTTT	CAWSPAGTQYF
TRBV5-4	TRBJ1-1	-	-	TGTGCCAGCAGCTTGGACCCTCGGGGGGAAGCTTTCTTT	CASSLDPRGEAFF
TRBV9	TRBJ1-3	TRBD1	-	TGTGCCAGCAGCGACAGGGGAACGGGAGGAAACACCATATATTTT	CASSDRGTGGNTIYF
TRBV6-5	TRBJ2-3	-	-	TGTGCCAGCAATCGAAGAGGTACAGATACGCAGTATTTT	CASNRRGTDTQYF
TRBV4-2	TRBJ2-2	-	-	TGTGCCAGCAGTCCAGCTTTATTGACGGACACCGGGGAGCTGTTTTTT	CASSPALLTDTGELFF
TRBV30	TRBJ1-5	-	-	TGTGCCTGGACGCCGGTTTCTAGCAATCAGCCCCAGCATTTT	CAWTPVSSNQPQHF
TRBV7-9	TRBJ2-1	TRBD2	-	TGTGCCAGCAGCCCCCGCCGAGGAGCGGGGGTATACAATGAGCAGTTCTTC	CASSPRRGAGVYNEQFF
TRBV11-2	TRBJ1-4	TRBD1	-	TGTGCCAGCAGCTCGACAGGGGGAAATGAAAAACTGTTTTTT	CASSSTGGNEKLFF
TRBV12-2	TRBJ1-5	-	-	TGTGCAAGTCGCCGGACAGGGTACGGCAATCAGCCCCAGCATTTT	CASRRTGYGNQPQHF
TRBV6-1	TRBJ1-2	TRBD1	once	TGTGCCAGCAGTGAAGCTGGGACAGGGGGCGGCTACACCTTC	CASSEAGTGGGYTF
TRBV4-1	TRBJ2-5	-	-	TGCGCCAGCAGCACACCGACCGATGCGGAGACCCAGTACTTC	CASSTPTDAETQYF
TRBV9	TRBJ2-3	TRBD2	-	TGTGCCAGCAGCGTAGGACTAGCGGGGAAAGGGGCAGATACGCAGTATTTT	CASSVGLAGKGADTQYF
TRBV5-1	TRBJ2-3	TRBD1	-	TGCGCCAGCAGACAACCGGGACAGGACTGGGTTACGCAGTATTTT	CASRQPGQDWVTQYF
TRBV30	TRBJ2-3	-	-	TGTGCCTGGAGTGTACGGGTGGGTACCACAGATACGCAGTATTTT	CAWSVRVGTTDTQYF
TRBV5-8	TRBJ2-4	TRBD2	-	TGTGCCAGCAGCCATCTACTAGCGACAGACGTCAAAAACATTCAGTACTTC	CASSHLLATDVKNIQYF
TRBV11-3	TRBJ2-1	-	-	TGTGCCAGCAGCCCTACTAGCACCTACAATGAGCAGTTCTTC	CASSPTSTYNEQFF
TRBV6-1	TRBJ2-5	-	-	TGTGCCAGCCTTGGACAGAACCAAGAGACCCAGTACTTC	CASLGQNQETQYF
TRBV2	TRBJ2-2	TRBD1	-	TGTGCCAGCAGTGAAAGGACCGGGACAGGGTGGGAGCTGTTTTTT	CASSERTGTGWELFF
TRBV27	TRBJ1-6	-	-	TGTGCCAGCAGGCGACAGATCGGTTCACCCCTCCACTTT	CASRRQIGSPLHF
TRBV27	TRBJ2-6	-	once	TGTGCCAGCAGTTTATTAGTCTCTGGGGCCAACGTCCTGACTTTC	CASSLLVSGANVLTF
TRBV6-5	TRBJ2-7	TRBD1	-	TGTGCCAGCAGTCGGACAGGGATGCAGGAGCAGTACTTC	CASSRTGMQEQYF
TRBV18	TRBJ1-5	TRBD1	-	TGTGCCAGCTCACGATCCACCGGGACAGGGTATACTCAGCCCCAGCATTTT	CASSRSTGTGYTQPQHF
TRBV4-1	TRBJ1-1	-	-	TGCGCCAGCGGCCAACAGGGATCAAAACTTATGAACACTGAAGCTTTCTTT	CASGQQGSKLMNTEAFF
TRBV7-2	TRBJ2-7	-	-	TGTGCCAGCAGCTTGTCCGGGGCAACCTACGAGCAGTACTTC	CASSLSGATYEQYF
TRBV11-2	TRBJ1-5	-	-	TGTGCCAGCAGCTTAGACAGCCTTTATAGCAATCAGCCCCAGCATTTT	CASSLDSLYSNQPQHF
TRBV5-1	TRBJ2-3	TRBD1	once	TGCGCCAGCAGCCCGGACAGGGTCACAGATACGCAGTATTTT	CASSPDRVTDTQYF
TRBV5-1	TRBJ2-1	-	-	TGCGCCAGCAGCTTGGGTTCCAGCAGCTCCTACAATGAGCAGTTCTTC	CASSLGSSSSYNEQFF
TRBV15	TRBJ2-1	TRBD2	-	TGTGCCACCAGCAGAGAGCTTCGTGTTAGCGGGTTGGTGGAGCAGTTCTTC	CATSRELRVSGLVEQFF
TRBV6-6	TRBJ2-1	TRBD2	-	TGTGCCAGCAGTTCCTATACTAGCGGGGGGGCTCGTGAGCAGTTCTTC	CASSSYTSGGAREQFF
TRBV7-7	TRBJ2-2	TRBD1	-	TGTGCTAGCAGCTCGGGACAGGGGGAGCTGTTTTTT	CASSSGQGELFF
TRBV5-4	TRBJ2-7	-	-	TGTGCCAGCAGCTGGGAAGGAGGGATTACCTACGAGCAGTACTTC	CASSWEGGITYEQYF
TRBV6-5	TRBJ2-7	TRBD1	-	TGTGCCAGCAGTTATAGCGACAGGGGGATGCCCTACGAGCAGTACTTC	CASSYSDRGMPYEQYF
TRBV11-2	TRBJ2-3	-	-	TGTGCCAGCAGCCCCCTGGAAAATACGCAGTATTTT	CASSPLENTQYF
TRBV6-5	TRBJ2-7	TRBD1	-	TGTGCCAGCAGACAGGGGGGCCACTACGAGCAGTACTTC	CASRQGGHYEQYF
TRBV6-5	TRBJ2-7	-	-	TGTGCCAGCAGTTCCTTGGACGGAGAGCAGTACTTC	CASSSLDGEQYF
TRBV28	TRBJ2-4	-	-	TGTGCCAGCAGTTGGACGGGGCATGGGGCCAAAAACATTCAGTACTTC	CASSWTGHGAKNIQYF
TRBV2	TRBJ2-3	TRBD1	-	TGTGCCAGCAGCGCGGACAGGAAGCCCTCTAGCACAGATACGCAGTATTTT	CASSADRKPSSTDTQYF
TRBV5-1	TRBJ2-3	TRBD1	once	TGCGCCAGCTTTCAGGGGGACGCTAGCACAGATACGCAGTATTTT	CASFQGDASTDTQYF
TRBV6-6	TRBJ2-7	-	once	TGTGCCAGCTCCCATCCGGGACTCTCCTACGAGCAGTACTTC	CASSHPGLSYEQYF
TRBV7-6	TRBJ2-7	TRBD1	once	TGTGCCAGCAGCTTGGGGACAGAGTCCTACGAGCAGTACTTC	CASSLGTESYEQYF
TRBV28	TRBJ1-4	TRBD1	-	TGTGCCAGCAGTCGGACAGGCCGGAGTCATGAAAAACTGTTTTTT	CASSRTGRSHEKLFF
TRBV12-5	TRBJ2-7	-	-	TGTGCTAGTCGATCTAGCGCCTACGAGCAGTACTTC	CASRSSAYEQYF
TRBV6-6	TRBJ2-5	TRBD1	-	TGTGCCAGCAGGTTGGGACAGGGGTTGGGAGAGACCCAGTACTTC	CASRLGQGLGETQYF
TRBV10-3	TRBJ2-3	TRBD1	-	TGTGCCATCAGCGGCGCTGGACAGGGAGGAAGGAGGGCCACAGATACGCAGTATTTT	CAISGAGQGGRRATDTQYF
TRBV6-4	TRBJ1-5	-	-	TGTGCCAGCAGCTTACAGGGAAACAATCAGCCCCAGCATTTT	CASSLQGNNQPQHF
TRBV21-1	TRBJ1-1	-	once	TGTGCCAGCAGCGGAAGCCGGGACAGGGGCTTAGAGAACACTGAAGCTTTCTTT	CASSGSRDRGLENTEAFF
TRBV7-8	TRBJ2-7	-	once	TGTGCCAGCAGCTTATTGAGCTTCGGCTCCCACTACTACGAGCAGTACTTC	CASSLLSFGSHYYEQYF